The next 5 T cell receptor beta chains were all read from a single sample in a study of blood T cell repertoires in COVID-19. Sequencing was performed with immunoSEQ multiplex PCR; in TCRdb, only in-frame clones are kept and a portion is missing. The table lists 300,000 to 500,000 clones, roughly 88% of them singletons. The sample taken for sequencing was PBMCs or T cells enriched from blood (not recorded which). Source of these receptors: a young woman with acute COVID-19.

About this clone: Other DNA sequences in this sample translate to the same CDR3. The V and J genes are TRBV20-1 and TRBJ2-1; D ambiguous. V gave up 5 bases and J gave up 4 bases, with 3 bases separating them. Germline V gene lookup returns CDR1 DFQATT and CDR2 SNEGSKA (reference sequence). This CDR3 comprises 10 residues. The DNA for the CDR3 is TGCAGTGCTCTGTACAATGAGCAGTTCTTC. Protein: CSALYNEQFF.

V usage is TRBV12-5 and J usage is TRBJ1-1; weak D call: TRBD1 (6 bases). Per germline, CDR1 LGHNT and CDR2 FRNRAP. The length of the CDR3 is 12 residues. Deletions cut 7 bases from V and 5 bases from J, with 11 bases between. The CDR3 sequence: CASALDRTEAFF. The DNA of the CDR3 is TGTGCTAGTGCCTTGGACAGAACTGAAGCTTTCTTT.

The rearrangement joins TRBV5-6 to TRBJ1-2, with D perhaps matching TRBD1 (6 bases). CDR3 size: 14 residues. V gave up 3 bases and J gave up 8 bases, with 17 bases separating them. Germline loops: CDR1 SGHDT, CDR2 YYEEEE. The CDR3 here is CASSSLRGSGGYTF. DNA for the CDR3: TGTGCCAGCAGCTCCCTCAGGGGTTCCGGAGGCTACACCTTC.

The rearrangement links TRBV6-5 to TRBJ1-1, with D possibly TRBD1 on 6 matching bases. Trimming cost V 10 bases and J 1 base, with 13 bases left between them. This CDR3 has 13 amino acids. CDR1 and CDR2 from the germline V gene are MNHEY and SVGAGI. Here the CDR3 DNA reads TGTGCCACCCGGGACATCGGGAACACTGAAGCTTTCTTT. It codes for CATRDIGNTEAFF.

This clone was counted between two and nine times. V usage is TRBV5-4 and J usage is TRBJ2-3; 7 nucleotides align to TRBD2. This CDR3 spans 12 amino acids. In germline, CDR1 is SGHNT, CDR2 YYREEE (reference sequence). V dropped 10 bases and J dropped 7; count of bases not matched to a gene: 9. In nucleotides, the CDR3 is TGTGCCTCCGGGGAGGGAAGGAATACGCAGTATTTT. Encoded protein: CASGEGRNTQYF.